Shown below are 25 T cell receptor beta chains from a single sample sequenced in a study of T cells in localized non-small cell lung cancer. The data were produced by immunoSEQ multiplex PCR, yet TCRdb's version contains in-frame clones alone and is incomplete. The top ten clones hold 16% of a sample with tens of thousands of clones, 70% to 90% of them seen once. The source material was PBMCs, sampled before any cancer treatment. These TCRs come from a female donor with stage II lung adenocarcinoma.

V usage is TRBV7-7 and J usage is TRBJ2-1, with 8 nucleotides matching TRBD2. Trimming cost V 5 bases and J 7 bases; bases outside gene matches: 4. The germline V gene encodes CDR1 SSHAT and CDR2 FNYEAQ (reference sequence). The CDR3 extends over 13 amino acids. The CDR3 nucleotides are TGTGCCAGCAGCGCGGGAGGAGATAATGAGCAGTTCTTC. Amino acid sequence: CASSAGGDNEQFF.

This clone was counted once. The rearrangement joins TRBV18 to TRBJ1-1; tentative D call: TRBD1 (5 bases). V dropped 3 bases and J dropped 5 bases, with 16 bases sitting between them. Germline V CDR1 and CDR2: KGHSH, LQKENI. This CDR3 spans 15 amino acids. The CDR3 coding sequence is TGTGCCAGCTCACCTTCCCTCGTGGGGGATACTGAAGCTTTCTTT. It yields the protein CASSPSLVGDTEAFF. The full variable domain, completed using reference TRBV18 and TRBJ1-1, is NAGVMQNPRHLVRRRGQEARLRCSPMKGHSHVYWYRQLPEEGLKFMVYLQKENIIDESGMPKERFSAEFPKEGPSILRIQQVVRGDSAAYFCASSPSLVGDTEAFFGQGTRLTVV.

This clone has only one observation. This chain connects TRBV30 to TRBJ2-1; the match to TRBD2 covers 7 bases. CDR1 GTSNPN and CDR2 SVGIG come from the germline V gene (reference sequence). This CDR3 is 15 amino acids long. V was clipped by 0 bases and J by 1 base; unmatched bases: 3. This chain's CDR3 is CAWSVGGGSYNEQFF. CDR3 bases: TGTGCCTGGAGTGTCGGCGGGGGTTCCTACAATGAGCAGTTCTTC.

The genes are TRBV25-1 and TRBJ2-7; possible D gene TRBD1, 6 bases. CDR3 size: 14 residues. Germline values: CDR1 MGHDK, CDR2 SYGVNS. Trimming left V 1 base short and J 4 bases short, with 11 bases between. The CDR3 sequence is CASSESGRGYEQYF. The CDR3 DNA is TGTGCCAGCAGTGAATCGGGCAGGGGATACGAGCAGTACTTC.

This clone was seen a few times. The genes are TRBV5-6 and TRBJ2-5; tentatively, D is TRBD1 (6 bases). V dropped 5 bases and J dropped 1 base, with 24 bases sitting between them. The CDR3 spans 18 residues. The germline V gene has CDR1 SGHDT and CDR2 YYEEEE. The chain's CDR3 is CASRLFLPGTLIQETQYF. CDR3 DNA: TGTGCCAGCAGATTGTTTCTCCCCGGGACACTCATCCAAGAGACCCAGTACTTC.

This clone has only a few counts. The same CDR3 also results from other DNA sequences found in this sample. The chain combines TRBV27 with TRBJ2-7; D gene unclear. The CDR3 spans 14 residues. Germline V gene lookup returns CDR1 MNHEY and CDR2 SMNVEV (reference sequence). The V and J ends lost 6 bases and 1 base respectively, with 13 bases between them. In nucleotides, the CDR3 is TGTGCCAGCAGCCCCACGGCGGCATCCTACGAGCAGTACTTC. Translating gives CASSPTAASYEQYF.

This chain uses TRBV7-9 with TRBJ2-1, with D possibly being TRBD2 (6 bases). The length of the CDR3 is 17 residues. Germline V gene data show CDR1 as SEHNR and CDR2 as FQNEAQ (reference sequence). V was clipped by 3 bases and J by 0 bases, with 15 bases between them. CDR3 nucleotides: TGTGCCAGCAGCTTGACCCGCGGGGTGCTCTCCTACAATGAGCAGTTCTTC. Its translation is CASSLTRGVLSYNEQFF.

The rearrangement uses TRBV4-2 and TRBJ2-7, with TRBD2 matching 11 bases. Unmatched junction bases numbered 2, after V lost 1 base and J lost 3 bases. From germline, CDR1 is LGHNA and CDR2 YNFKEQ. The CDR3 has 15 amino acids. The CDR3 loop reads CASSQGTSGYYEQYF. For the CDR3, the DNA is TGTGCCAGCAGCCAAGGGACTAGCGGGTACTACGAGCAGTACTTC.

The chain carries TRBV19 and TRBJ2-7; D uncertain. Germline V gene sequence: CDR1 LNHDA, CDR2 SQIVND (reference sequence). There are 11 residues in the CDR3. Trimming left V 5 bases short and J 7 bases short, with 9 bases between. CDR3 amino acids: CASSSHQEQYF. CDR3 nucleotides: TGTGCCAGTAGTTCGCACCAAGAGCAGTACTTC.

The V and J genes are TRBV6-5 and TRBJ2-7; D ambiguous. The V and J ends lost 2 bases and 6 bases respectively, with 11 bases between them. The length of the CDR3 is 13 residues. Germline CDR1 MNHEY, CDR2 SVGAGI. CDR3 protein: CASSYPYSGEQYF. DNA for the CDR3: TGTGCCAGCAGTTACCCCTACTCTGGCGAGCAGTACTTC.

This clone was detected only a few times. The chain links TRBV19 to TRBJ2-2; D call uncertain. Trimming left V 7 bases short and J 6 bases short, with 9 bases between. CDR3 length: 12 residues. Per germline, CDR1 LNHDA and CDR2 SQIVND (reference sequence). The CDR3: CASIAEAGELFF. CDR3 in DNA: TGTGCCAGTATAGCCGAGGCCGGGGAGCTGTTTTTT.

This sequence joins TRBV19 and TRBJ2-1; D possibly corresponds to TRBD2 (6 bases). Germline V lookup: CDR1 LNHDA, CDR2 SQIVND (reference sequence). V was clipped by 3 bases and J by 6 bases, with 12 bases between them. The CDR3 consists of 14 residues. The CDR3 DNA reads TGTGCCAGTAGTATGTCACTAGCAGGCAATGAGCAGTTCTTC. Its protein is CASSMSLAGNEQFF.

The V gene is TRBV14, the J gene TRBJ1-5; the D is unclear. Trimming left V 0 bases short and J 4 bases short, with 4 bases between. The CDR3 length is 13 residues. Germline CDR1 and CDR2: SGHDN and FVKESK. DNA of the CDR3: TGTGCCAGCAGCCAAGATTGGAATCAGCCCCAGCATTTT. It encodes CASSQDWNQPQHF.

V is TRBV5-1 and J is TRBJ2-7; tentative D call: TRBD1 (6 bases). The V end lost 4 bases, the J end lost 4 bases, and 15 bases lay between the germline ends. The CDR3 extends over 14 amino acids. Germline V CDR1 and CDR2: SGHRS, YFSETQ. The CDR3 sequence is CASSVRDTPYEQYF. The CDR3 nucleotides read TGCGCCAGCAGCGTCCGGGACACCCCATACGAGCAGTACTTC. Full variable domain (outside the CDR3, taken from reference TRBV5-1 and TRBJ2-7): KAGVTQTPRYLIKTRGQQVTLSCSPISGHRSVSWYQQTPGQGLQFLFEYFSETQRNKGNFPGRFSGRQFSNSRSEMNVSTLELGDSALYLCASSVRDTPYEQYFGPGTRLTVT.

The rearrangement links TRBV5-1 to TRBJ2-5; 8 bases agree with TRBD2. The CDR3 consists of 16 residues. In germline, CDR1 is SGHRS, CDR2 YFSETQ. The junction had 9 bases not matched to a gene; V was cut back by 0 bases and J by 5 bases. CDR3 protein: CASSLGSLREGETQYF. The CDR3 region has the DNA TGCGCCAGCAGCTTGGGCTCTCTCCGGGAGGGGGAGACCCAGTACTTC.

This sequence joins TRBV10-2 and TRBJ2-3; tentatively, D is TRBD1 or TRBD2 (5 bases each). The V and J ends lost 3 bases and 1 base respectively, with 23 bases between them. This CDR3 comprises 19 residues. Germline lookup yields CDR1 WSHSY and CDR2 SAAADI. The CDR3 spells CASSESPRVVGAGTDTQYF. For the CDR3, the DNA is TGCGCCAGCAGTGAAAGCCCCCGGGTGGTCGGGGCAGGCACAGATACGCAGTATTTT.

The CDR3 protein is CASSILPDRQNTEAFF. The DNA for the CDR3 is TGTGCCAGTAGTATATTACCTGACAGGCAAAACACTGAAGCTTTCTTT. The gene calls are TRBV19 and TRBJ1-1; D possibly corresponds to TRBD1 (6 bases). Looked up from germline, CDR1 is LNHDA and CDR2 is SQIVND (reference sequence). The CDR3 contains 16 residues. V shed 2 bases and J shed 2 bases, with 15 bases lying between them.

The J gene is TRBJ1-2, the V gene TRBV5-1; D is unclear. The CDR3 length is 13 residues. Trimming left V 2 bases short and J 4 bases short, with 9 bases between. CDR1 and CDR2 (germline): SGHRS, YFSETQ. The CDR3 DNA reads TGCGCCAGCAGCTTTGGGGAGGCCTATGGCTACACCTTC. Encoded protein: CASSFGEAYGYTF.

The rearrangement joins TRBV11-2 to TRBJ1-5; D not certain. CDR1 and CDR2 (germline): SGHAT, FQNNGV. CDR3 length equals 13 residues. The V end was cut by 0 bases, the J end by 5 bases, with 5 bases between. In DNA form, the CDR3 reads TGTGCCAGCAGCTTAGAAAGGCATCAGCCCCAGCATTTT. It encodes CASSLERHQPQHF.

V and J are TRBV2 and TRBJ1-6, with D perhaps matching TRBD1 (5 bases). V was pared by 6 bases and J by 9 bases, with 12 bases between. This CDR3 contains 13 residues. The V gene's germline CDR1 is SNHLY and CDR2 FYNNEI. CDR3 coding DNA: TGTGCCAGCAGGACGGGGACTCCTTCACCCCTCCACTTT. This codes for CASRTGTPSPLHF.

CDR3 nucleotide sequence: TGTGCCAGCAGTGAATGGTCAGGGAACTATGGCTACACCTTC. It codes for CASSEWSGNYGYTF. This chain links TRBV2 with TRBJ1-2; D possibly corresponds to TRBD1 (5 bases). The length of the CDR3 is 14 residues. Trimming removed 2 bases from V and 2 bases from J, with 9 bases in between. Germline values: CDR1 SNHLY, CDR2 FYNNEI.

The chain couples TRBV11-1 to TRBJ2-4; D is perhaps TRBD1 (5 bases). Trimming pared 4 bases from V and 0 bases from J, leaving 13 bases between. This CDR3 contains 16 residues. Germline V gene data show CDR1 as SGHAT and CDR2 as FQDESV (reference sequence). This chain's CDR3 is CASSSQTDLAKNIQYF. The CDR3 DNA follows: TGTGCCAGCAGCTCCCAGACAGATTTAGCCAAAAACATTCAGTACTTC.

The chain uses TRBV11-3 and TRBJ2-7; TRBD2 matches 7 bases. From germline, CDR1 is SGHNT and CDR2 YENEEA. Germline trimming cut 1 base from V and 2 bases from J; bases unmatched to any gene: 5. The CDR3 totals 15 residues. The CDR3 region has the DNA TGTGCCAGCAGCTTAGCTAGCGGACAAACCTACGAGCAGTACTTC. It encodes CASSLASGQTYEQYF.

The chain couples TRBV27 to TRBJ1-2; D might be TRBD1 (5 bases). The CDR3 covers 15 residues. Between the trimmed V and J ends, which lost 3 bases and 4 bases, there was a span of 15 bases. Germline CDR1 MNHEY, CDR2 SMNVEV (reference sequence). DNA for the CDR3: TGTGCCAGCAGTTTGGGGCAGGGAGGGATCTATGGCTACACCTTC. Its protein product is CASSLGQGGIYGYTF.

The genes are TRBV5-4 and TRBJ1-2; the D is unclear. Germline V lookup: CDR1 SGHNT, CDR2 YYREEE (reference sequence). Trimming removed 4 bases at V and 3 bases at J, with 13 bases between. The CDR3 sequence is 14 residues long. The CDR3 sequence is CASSPAGKYYGYTF. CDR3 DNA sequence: TGTGCCAGCAGCCCGGCTGGGAAGTACTATGGCTACACCTTC.